These T cell receptor beta chains were read from a single sample in a study of T cell changes during pregnancy in multiple sclerosis. Using immunoSEQ multiplex PCR, the repertoire was profiled, and TCRdb retains in-frame clones only, with some absent. The sample records about 100,000 clones, around 92% being singletons. Sample: peripheral blood, taken after pregnancy. The receptors were gathered from a female donor with multiple sclerosis, enrolled in a pregnancy study. Both conserved end residues are part of each CDR3. The D gene is left open where the match is weak. A row's size may be missing; if present it is once, few, many or a size class.

CDR3 length	V gene	clone size	J gene	D gene	CDR3 DNA	CDR3 protein
16	TRBV4-1	NA	TRBJ2-5	TRBD2	TGCGCCAGCAGCCAACCCTCGCGGGGGGCACGAGAGACCCAGTACTTC	CASSQPSRGARETQYF
12	TRBV11-3	NA	TRBJ2-2	NA	TGTGCCAGCAGCCCCGACACCGGGGAGCTGTTTTTT	CASSPDTGELFF
14	TRBV7-8	NA	TRBJ1-1	NA	TGTGCCAGCAGATCTCAGGGAGGCGGAACTGAAGCTTTCTTT	CASRSQGGGTEAFF
13	TRBV25-1	NA	TRBJ2-7	TRBD2	TGTGCCAGCAGGACTAGCGGAGCCTACGAGCAGTACTTC	CASRTSGAYEQYF
15	TRBV6-4	NA	TRBJ2-1	TRBD2	TGTGCCAGCAGTATGGGGGGGAGCTCCTACAATGAGCAGTTCTTC	CASSMGGSSYNEQFF
15	TRBV5-4	NA	TRBJ1-3	TRBD1	TGTGCCAGCAGCTACAAGACAGGGCCAGGTAACACCATATATTTT	CASSYKTGPGNTIYF
14	TRBV21-1	NA	TRBJ1-5	NA	TGTGCCAGCATCTACCGGAGGCTAAATCAGCCCCAGCATTTT	CASIYRRLNQPQHF
15	TRBV19	few	TRBJ1-5	NA	TGTGCCAGTACCTATTTCCCAGGAGGTGATCAGCCCCAGCATTTT	CASTYFPGGDQPQHF
14	TRBV19	once	TRBJ2-5	NA	TGTGCCAGTAGTAACGACAGAGACCAAGAGACCCAGTACTTC	CASSNDRDQETQYF
16	TRBV7-9	NA	TRBJ2-7	TRBD2	TGTGCCAGCAGCTTACTTGATGCGGGGGGGTTGGGCGAGCAGTACTTC	CASSLLDAGGLGEQYF
16	TRBV19	NA	TRBJ2-3	NA	TGTGCCAGTAGCGCGCTATGGGGAGTCGGCACAGATACGCAGTATTTT	CASSALWGVGTDTQYF
16	TRBV5-1	NA	TRBJ2-5	TRBD1	TGCGCCAGCAGTGCCTACGCCGGGACAGGGCAAGAGACCCAGTACTTC	CASSAYAGTGQETQYF
15	TRBV12-5	NA	TRBJ2-1	NA	TGTGCTAGTGGTTTGAGCCAGGGGCTATACAATGAGCAGTTCTTC	CASGLSQGLYNEQFF
13	TRBV11-2	NA	TRBJ1-1	NA	TGTGCCAGCAGCCGCCTGACAGACCTTGAAGCTTTCTTT	CASSRLTDLEAFF
14	TRBV7-2	NA	TRBJ2-5	NA	TGTGCCAGCACTCGACAGGTCGGAGCGGAGACCCAGTACTTC	CASTRQVGAETQYF
14	TRBV6-1	NA	TRBJ2-7	TRBD1	TGTGCCAGCAGTGCCCGGACAGGGGTCTACGAGCAGTACTTC	CASSARTGVYEQYF
13	TRBV30	NA	TRBJ1-1	NA	TGTGCCTGGGAAACCGACAGCAGTTATGAAGCTTTCTTT	CAWETDSSYEAFF
16	TRBV29-1	once	TRBJ2-3	TRBD2	TGCAGCGTTGAATCTCTAGCGGGATTCGCCACAGATACGCAGTATTTT	CSVESLAGFATDTQYF
13	TRBV7-2	NA	TRBJ1-2	NA	TGTGCCAGCAGCTTAGGCGGAGACCAGGGCTACACCTTC	CASSLGGDQGYTF
17	TRBV28	NA	TRBJ2-2	TRBD2	TGTGCCAGCAGTTCGAGCCGCGGGAGCCGGAACACCGGGGAGCTGTTTTTT	CASSSSRGSRNTGELFF
18	TRBV28	NA	TRBJ1-3	TRBD1	TGTGCCAGCAGCCCTGACAGGGGAGGGTGGTCTTCTGGAAACACCATATATTTT	CASSPDRGGWSSGNTIYF
16	TRBV19	NA	TRBJ2-5	TRBD2	TGTGCCAGTAGTGCCCGGGGTAGCGGGGGAGTCGAGACCCAGTACTTC	CASSARGSGGVETQYF
15	TRBV11-3	NA	TRBJ2-7	TRBD2	TGTGCCAGCAGCCCCCCTGGACTAGGATTGGGAGAGCAGTACTTC	CASSPPGLGLGEQYF
16	TRBV28	once	TRBJ2-3	TRBD2	TGTGCCAGCAGTCCCCGGACTAGCGGGTCCACAGATACGCAGTATTTT	CASSPRTSGSTDTQYF
14	TRBV15	NA	TRBJ2-2	NA	TGTGCCACCGAGCCGGGGGTTCGCACCGGGGAGCTGTTTTTT	CATEPGVRTGELFF
15	TRBV28	NA	TRBJ2-5	TRBD2	TGTGCCAGCAGTTCTCCAACTAGCGTGAGAGAGACCCAGTACTTC	CASSSPTSVRETQYF
14	TRBV18	NA	TRBJ1-1	TRBD1	TGTGCCAGCTCACCAACAGGGGGTGACACTGAAGCTTTCTTT	CASSPTGGDTEAFF
15	TRBV7-9	NA	TRBJ1-2	NA	TGTGCCAGCAGCTTAGGGGCAGGGAATAACTATGGCTACACCTTC	CASSLGAGNNYGYTF
14	TRBV7-3	NA	TRBJ2-2	TRBD1	TGTGCCAGCAGCCCGAACAGGGGCACCGGGGAGCTGTTTTTT	CASSPNRGTGELFF
14	TRBV18	NA	TRBJ2-3	TRBD1	TGTGCCACCTTTGGACAGGGGGGTACAGATACGCAGTATTTT	CATFGQGGTDTQYF
14	TRBV27	NA	TRBJ1-4	NA	TGTGCCAGCAGTCCGGACATCAGGGGTGAAAAACTGTTTTTT	CASSPDIRGEKLFF
15	TRBV7-9	NA	TRBJ2-3	TRBD2	TGTGCCAGCAGCTTAGTAGCGGGAGGGATAGATACGCAGTATTTT	CASSLVAGGIDTQYF
13	TRBV6-5	NA	TRBJ2-1	NA	TGTGCCACCGTCGGGTGGGAGAACAATGAGCAGTTCTTC	CATVGWENNEQFF
14	TRBV7-9	few	TRBJ1-2	TRBD1	TGTGCCAGCAGCTTAGGGACAGGGGGCTATGGCTACACCTTC	CASSLGTGGYGYTF
14	TRBV27	NA	TRBJ1-4	TRBD1	TGTGCCAGCAGTTTCACAGGGGGAAATGAAAAACTGTTTTTT	CASSFTGGNEKLFF
14	TRBV9	NA	TRBJ2-3	TRBD2	TGTGCCAGCAGCGTAGGGCAGGCGGGGGGCCCCTTAAGATTT	CASSVGQAGGPLRF
16	TRBV7-6	once	TRBJ2-3	NA	TGTGCCAGCAGCTTACTTCGGGGGGCTGGCACAGATACGCAGTATTTT	CASSLLRGAGTDTQYF
16	TRBV7-6	NA	TRBJ2-7	NA	TGTGCCAGCAGCTTACGGCGTTACGAGGAGGGCTACGAGCAGTACTTC	CASSLRRYEEGYEQYF
15	TRBV9	NA	TRBJ1-3	NA	TGTGCCAGCAGCGTAGACAGGAGCTCTGGAAACACCATATATTTT	CASSVDRSSGNTIYF
11	TRBV6-5	NA	TRBJ1-1	TRBD1	TGTGCCAGCGGGGACAGACCAGAAGCTTTCTTT	CASGDRPEAFF
15	TRBV18	NA	TRBJ2-2	TRBD1	TGTGCCAGCTCGCCGGGACAGGGAAACACCGGGGAGCTGTTTTTT	CASSPGQGNTGELFF
13	TRBV14	NA	TRBJ2-1	NA	TGTGCCAGCAGCCAAGTACGGGGAGCTGAGCAGTTCTTC	CASSQVRGAEQFF